This T cell receptor beta chain was recorded in a study of T cells after somatic rescue of genetic block. The ends were cut back, 3 bases at V and 3 bases at J, with 21 bases in the middle. The CDR3 spans 17 residues. Germline V gene data show CDR1 as PRHDT and CDR2 as FYEKMQ (reference sequence). Profiled with immunoSEQ multiplex PCR; TCRdb holds only in-frame clones, not every one. Among about 67,000 clones listed, 92% were seen once. The TCR originated in a man aged 40-49 years. What was sequenced was peripheral blood mononuclear cells (PBMCs). The J gene is TRBJ2-7, the V gene TRBV13, with D maybe TRBD2 (5 bases). DNA for the CDR3: TGTGCCAGCAGCTTTAGGTCCGGGATGGGTGCTGGCTACGAGCAGTACTTC. It codes for CASSFRSGMGAGYEQYF. Variable domain in full (rest from reference TRBV13 and TRBJ2-7): AAGVIQSPRHLIKEKRETATLKCYPIPRHDTVYWYQQGPGQDPQFLISFYEKMQSDKGSIPDRFSAQQFSDYHSELNMSSLELGDSALYFCASSFRSGMGAGYEQYFGPGTRLTVT.